This T cell receptor (beta chain) was identified in a study of blood T cell repertoires in COVID-19. Looking at the study overall: COVID-19 samples from acute and convalescent phases originated in the United States, Italy and Spain.

Resolution of symptoms, clearance, or two negative PCRs was present in recovered Cohort 3 donors. Method: immunoSEQ multiplex PCR; TCRdb's copy keeps in-frame clones and lacks some. The sample has 150,000 to 200,000 clones, 88% seen once; the top ten hold approximately 6.6%. The CDR3 has 16 residues. CDR1 and CDR2 (germline): MNHEY, SMNVEV (reference sequence). V gave up 4 bases and J gave up 5 bases; unmatched junction bases: 10. The chain is built from TRBV27 and TRBJ2-5; TRBD2 agrees at 10 bases. The sequenced sample consisted of PBMCs or T cells enriched from blood (not recorded which). This TCR derives from a woman aged 50 to 65 who had recovered from COVID-19. CDR3 bases: TGTGCCAGCAGTTACGAGCGGGGGGGCCCGGATGAGACCCAGTACTTC. Amino acid sequence: CASSYERGGPDETQYF.